The sequence of this TCR beta chain was determined in a study of regulatory T cells in long-lasting Graves disease. Whole-study findings and limits: Comparison showed that persistent patients shared more public clonotypes (about 2,700) than new patients (approximately 870).

Time point denoted: persistent/refractory GD, antithyroid drugs over 5 years with positive TRAb. Construction of the TCR library relied on RNA isolated from PBMCs. Arm-PCR with iRepertoire HTBI primers amplified the CDR3 regions for these TCR beta libraries. Each CDR3 protein gets one entry after TCRdb re-called the multiplex PCR reads with MiXCR. The sample yields some 330,000 distinct CDR3 sequences, approximately 25% seen once. This clonotype has a count of ten or more. Antigen specificity is unknown. The CDR3 extends over 14 amino acids. Germline CDR1 and CDR2: DFQATT and SNEGSKA (reference sequence). With 1 base removed from V and 5 bases from J, the gap between germline ends came to 15 bases.

The sequencing here drew on peripheral blood mononuclear cells (PBMCs), taken when the disease was refractory, from a patient treated with antithyroid drugs. The chain links TRBV20-1 to TRBJ2-7; possibly TRBD1 for D (5 bases). This TCR was recovered from a woman in her thirties or forties with Graves disease. Here the CDR3 reads CSARGVTGLHEQYF. The CDR3 DNA reads TGCAGTGCTAGAGGGGTAACAGGTCTACACGAGCAGTACTTC.